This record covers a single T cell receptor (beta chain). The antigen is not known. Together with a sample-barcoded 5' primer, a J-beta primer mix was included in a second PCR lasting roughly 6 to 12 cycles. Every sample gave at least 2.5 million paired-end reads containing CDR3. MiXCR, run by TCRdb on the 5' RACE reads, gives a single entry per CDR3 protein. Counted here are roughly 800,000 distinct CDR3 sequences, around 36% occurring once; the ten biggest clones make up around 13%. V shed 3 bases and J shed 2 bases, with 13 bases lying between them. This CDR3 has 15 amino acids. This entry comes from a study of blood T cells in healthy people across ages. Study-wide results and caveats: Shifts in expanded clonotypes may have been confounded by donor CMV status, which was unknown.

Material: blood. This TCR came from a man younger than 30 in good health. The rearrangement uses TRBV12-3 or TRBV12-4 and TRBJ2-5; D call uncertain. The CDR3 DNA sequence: TGTGCCAGCAGTTTCGTCAGTAATCATCAAGAGACCCAGTACTTC. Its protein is CASSFVSNHQETQYF.